Listed here are 18 T cell receptor beta chains from one sample, sequenced in a study of response to subunit inactivated influenza vaccine. TCRdb fed the RT-PCR reads into MiXCR, producing one record per CDR3 protein. The table lists about 500,000 distinct CDR3 sequences, 16% of them singletons. The material sequenced was CD4+ T cells sorted from PBMCs, taken about 24 months after vaccination. The receptors come from a man aged 50-75 years who received an inactivated influenza vaccine.

Only a few counts were recorded for this clonotype. The chain is built from TRBV6-5 and TRBJ2-7; the match to TRBD2 covers 10 bases. CDR1 is MNHEY, CDR2 SVGAGI, per germline. The length of the CDR3 is 16 residues. Losses at the gene ends were 0 bases for V and 6 bases for J; bases not matched to a gene: 8. The CDR3 DNA reads as TGTGCCAGCAGTTACTCGAAGGGAACTAGCGGGACCGAGCAGTACTTC. Protein sequence: CASSYSKGTSGTEQYF.

V usage is TRBV7-9 and J usage is TRBJ1-5, with 8 bases fitting TRBD1. V dropped 5 bases and J dropped 5; count of bases not matched to a gene: 8. The CDR3 loop spans 15 amino acids. Germline-derived CDR1 and CDR2 are SEHNR and FQNEAQ (reference sequence). Here the CDR3 reads CASSPGTGGDQPQHF. In DNA form, the CDR3 reads TGTGCCAGCAGCCCCGGGACAGGAGGGGATCAGCCCCAGCATTTT.

This chain links TRBV20-1 with TRBJ2-1; D gene uncertain. This CDR3 spans 14 amino acids. V lost 6 bases and J 7 bases, leaving 19 bases between the germline ends. Looked up from germline, CDR1 is DFQATT and CDR2 is SNEGSKA (reference sequence). CDR3 loop: CSALSPLELNEQFF. In DNA form, the CDR3 reads TGCAGTGCACTGTCCCCTCTTGAGCTGAATGAGCAGTTCTTC.

V usage is TRBV4-3 and J usage is TRBJ1-2; weak D call: TRBD1 (5 bases). CDR1 and CDR2 from the germline V gene are LGHNA and YSLEER. The CDR3 extends over 14 amino acids. With 0 bases removed from V and 4 bases from J, the gap between germline ends came to 9 bases. The DNA of the CDR3 is TGCGCCAGCAGCCAAGATCAGGACACCTATGGCTACACCTTC. Translation: CASSQDQDTYGYTF.

A few counts support this clonotype. The V and J genes are TRBV5-6 and TRBJ1-5; TRBD1 might be the D (5 bases). V shed 1 base and J shed 0 bases, with 8 bases lying between them. The CDR3 is made up of 15 amino acids. Germline CDR1 reads SGHDT; CDR2 reads YYEEEE. The DNA of the CDR3 is TGTGCCAGCAGCTTGTATCAGGGTAGCAATCAGCCCCAGCATTTT. It yields the protein CASSLYQGSNQPQHF.

This chain joins TRBV23-1 and TRBJ1-4; 7 nucleotides line up with TRBD1. TRBV23-1 is treated as an ORF (open reading frame) with a function not yet certain. V lost 0 bases, J lost 5 bases, and 3 bases stayed unmatched. The CDR3 length is 15 residues. The CDR3 DNA follows: TGCGCCAGCAGTCAATCTTTGACAGGGAATGAAAAACTGTTTTTT. Translating it yields CASSQSLTGNEKLFF.

The chain carries TRBV24-1 and TRBJ2-1; 9 bases are shared with TRBD2. Germline assignment: CDR1 KGHDR and CDR2 SFDVKD. The V segment lost 9 bases and the J segment 7 bases; nucleotides outside the gene matches: 9. The CDR3 has 14 amino acids. The CDR3 reads CATGAGGLGNEQFF. In DNA form, the CDR3 reads TGTGCCACCGGCGCGGGAGGGCTAGGAAATGAGCAGTTCTTC.

The genes are TRBV7-2 and TRBJ2-7; D call uncertain. The CDR3 runs to 14 residues. Trimming took off 3 bases at V and 2 bases at J, with 11 bases between the two ends. Germline V gene sequence: CDR1 SGHTA, CDR2 FQGNSA. CDR3: CASSLKGGTYEQYF. The CDR3 DNA reads as TGTGCCAGCAGCTTGAAGGGCGGAACCTACGAGCAGTACTTC.

The gene calls are TRBV20-1 and TRBJ1-1; D unclear. CDR3 size: 15 residues. Germline CDR1 DFQATT, CDR2 SNEGSKA (reference sequence). Between the trimmed V and J ends, which lost 1 base and 1 base, there was a span of 13 bases. This CDR3 reads CSARVREGWNTEAFF. For the CDR3, the DNA is TGCAGTGCTAGAGTTCGTGAAGGGTGGAACACTGAAGCTTTCTTT.

The chain has TRBV12-3 or TRBV12-4 and TRBJ2-7; 7 bases fit TRBD2. J was trimmed by 2 bases and V by 5 bases; bases with no gene match: 9. This CDR3 spans 15 amino acids. The chain's CDR3 is CASSISGDPTYEQYF. The CDR3 DNA sequence: TGTGCCAGCAGTATCAGCGGGGACCCTACCTACGAGCAGTACTTC.

This chain links TRBV9 with TRBJ1-1, with D possibly matching TRBD1 (5 bases). The CDR3 totals 15 residues. The V gene's germline CDR1 is SGDLS and CDR2 YYNGEE. Trimming pared 6 bases from V and 1 base from J, leaving 16 bases between. The chain's CDR3 is CASTPRGRENTEAFF. The DNA of the CDR3 is TGTGCCAGCACCCCAAGGGGTAGGGAGAACACTGAAGCTTTCTTT.

The J gene is TRBJ2-1, the V gene TRBV20-1; 12 bases align to TRBD2. V gave up 4 bases and J gave up 15 bases; unmatched junction bases: 10. Germline CDR1 is DFQATT and CDR2 is SNEGSKA (reference sequence). This CDR3 comprises 13 residues. The CDR3 is CSATLAGGPMGFF. CDR3 nucleotide sequence: TGCAGTGCTACTCTAGCGGGAGGGCCTATGGGGTTCTTC.

This clonotype has more than one count but fewer than ten. The rearrangement links TRBV14 to TRBJ2-1; D possibly uses TRBD1 or TRBD2 (6 bases each). The CDR3 extends over 16 amino acids. Trimming took 2 bases from V and 7 from J, leaving 18 bases between them. Germline V lookup: CDR1 SGHDN, CDR2 FVKESK. This CDR3 is CASSQLGGPTLNEQFF. CDR3 bases: TGTGCCAGCAGCCAACTGGGGGGCCCAACACTAAATGAGCAGTTCTTC.

A few counts support this clonotype. DNA for the CDR3: TGTGCCAGCAGCCGGGACAGTTTTAATTCACCCCTCCACTTT. Translated, it gives CASSRDSFNSPLHF. The V gene is TRBV5-6, the J gene TRBJ1-6, with 7 nucleotides matching TRBD1. Germline V gene lookup returns CDR1 SGHDT and CDR2 YYEEEE. The CDR3 totals 14 residues. The trim removed 4 bases at V and 6 bases at J, leaving 4 bases unmatched.

This chain uses TRBV4-3 with TRBJ2-7; no clear D gene. The length of the CDR3 is 15 residues. CDR1 and CDR2 from the germline V gene are LGHNA and YSLEER. The V and J ends lost 0 bases and 1 base respectively, with 10 bases between them. The CDR3 is CASSQDTRPSYEQYF. CDR3 nucleotide sequence: TGCGCCAGCAGCCAAGATACTCGACCTTCCTACGAGCAGTACTTC.

This clonotype turned up a few times. The chain is built from TRBV6-1 and TRBJ2-5; a weak D match, TRBD1 (6 bases). The V gene's germline CDR1 is MNHNS and CDR2 SASEGT. The length of the CDR3 is 14 residues. V shed 6 bases and J shed 2 bases, with 13 bases lying between them. The CDR3: CASRADRRQETQYF. The CDR3 DNA is TGTGCCAGCAGGGCGGACAGACGACAAGAGACCCAGTACTTC.

The chain couples TRBV15 to TRBJ2-7, with 10 bases that match TRBD2. The ends lost 1 base at V and 0 bases at J; junction bases unmatched: 3. Germline loops: CDR1 LNHNV, CDR2 YYDKDF (reference sequence). CDR3 length: 16 amino acids. CDR3 in amino acids: CATSRGSSGSSYEQYF. The CDR3 region has the DNA TGTGCCACCAGCAGAGGGTCTAGCGGGAGCTCCTACGAGCAGTACTTC.

J is TRBJ1-5 and V is TRBV24-1, with 7 positions matching TRBD1. Germline values: CDR1 KGHDR, CDR2 SFDVKD. This CDR3 region has 15 residues. The junction had 13 bases not matched to a gene; V was cut back by 6 bases and J by 9 bases. The CDR3, as DNA: TGTGCCACCAGTCCCGTAACAGGGGAGCAATTGCCCCAGCATTTT. As protein: CATSPVTGEQLPQHF.